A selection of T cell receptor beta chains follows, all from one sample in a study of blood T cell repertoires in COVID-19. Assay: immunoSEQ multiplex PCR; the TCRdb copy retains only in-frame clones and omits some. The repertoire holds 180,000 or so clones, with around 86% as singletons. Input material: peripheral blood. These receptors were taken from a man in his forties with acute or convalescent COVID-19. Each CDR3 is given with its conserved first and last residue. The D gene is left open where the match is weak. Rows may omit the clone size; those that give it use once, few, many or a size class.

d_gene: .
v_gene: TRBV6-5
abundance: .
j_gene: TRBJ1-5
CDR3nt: TGTGCCAGCAGAGCGACAGGCCTTAATCAGCCCCAGCATTTT
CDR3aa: CASRATGLNQPQHF

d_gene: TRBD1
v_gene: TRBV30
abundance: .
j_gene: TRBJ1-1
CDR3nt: TGTGCCTGGGACAGGGGTCGGACTGAAGCTTTCTTT
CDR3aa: CAWDRGRTEAFF

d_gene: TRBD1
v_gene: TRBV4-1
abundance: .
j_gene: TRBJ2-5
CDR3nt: TGCGCCAGCAGCCAAGGACAGGGAGAGACCCAGTACTTC
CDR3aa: CASSQGQGETQYF

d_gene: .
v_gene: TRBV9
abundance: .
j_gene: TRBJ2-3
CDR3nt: TGTGCCAGCAGCGCCGGGGGATGGGCCCCAGGCTACACAGATACGCAGTATTTT
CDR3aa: CASSAGGWAPGYTDTQYF

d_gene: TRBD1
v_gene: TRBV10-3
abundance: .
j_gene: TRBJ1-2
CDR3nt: TGTGCCATCAGTGAGTCGGGACAGGGACTCTACACCTTC
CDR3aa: CAISESGQGLYTF

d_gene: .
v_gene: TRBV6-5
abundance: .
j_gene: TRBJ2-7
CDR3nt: TGTGCCAGCACCCCGGACTTTGGCTCCTACGAGCAGTACTTC
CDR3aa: CASTPDFGSYEQYF

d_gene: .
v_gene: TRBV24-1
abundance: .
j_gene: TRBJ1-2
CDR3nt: TGTGCCACCAGTGCGGTAGGCCGGGATGGCTACACCTTC
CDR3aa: CATSAVGRDGYTF

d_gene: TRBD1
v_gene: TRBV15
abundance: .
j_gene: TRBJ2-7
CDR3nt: TGTGCCACCAGCAGAGATGGCGCGAGACAGGGGGACGAGCAGTACTTC
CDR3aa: CATSRDGARQGDEQYF

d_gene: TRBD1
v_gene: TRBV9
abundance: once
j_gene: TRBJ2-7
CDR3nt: TGTGCCAGCAGCGTAGAAGGGACAGGGATCTACGAGCAGTACTTC
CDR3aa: CASSVEGTGIYEQYF

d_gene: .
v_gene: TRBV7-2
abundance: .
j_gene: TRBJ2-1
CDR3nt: TGTGCCAGCACCCCGGGGATTTACAATGAGCAGTTCTTC
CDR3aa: CASTPGIYNEQFF

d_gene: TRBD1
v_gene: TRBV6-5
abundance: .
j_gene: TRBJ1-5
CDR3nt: TGTGCCAGCAGTTACTCAGGGGGCGGGCAGCCCCAGCATTTT
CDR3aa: CASSYSGGGQPQHF

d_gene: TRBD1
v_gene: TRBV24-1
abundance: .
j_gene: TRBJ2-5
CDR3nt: TGTGCCACCAGTGATTCACCGCCCGGGACAGCCGAACAAGAGACCCAGTACTTC
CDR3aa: CATSDSPPGTAEQETQYF

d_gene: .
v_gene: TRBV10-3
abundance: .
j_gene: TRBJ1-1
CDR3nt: TGTGCCATCAGACAGGTACTCAACACTGAAGCTTTCTTT
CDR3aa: CAIRQVLNTEAFF

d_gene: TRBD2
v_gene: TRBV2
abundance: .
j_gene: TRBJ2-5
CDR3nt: TGTGCCAGCAGTGCCCCCAGCGGGGGGGCGGAGACCCAGTACTTC
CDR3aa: CASSAPSGGAETQYF

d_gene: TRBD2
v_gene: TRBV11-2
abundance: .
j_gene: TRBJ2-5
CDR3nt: TGTGCCAGCAGCTTAGGGCTAGCGGGGGGGACCAAGACCCAGTACTTC
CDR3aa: CASSLGLAGGTKTQYF

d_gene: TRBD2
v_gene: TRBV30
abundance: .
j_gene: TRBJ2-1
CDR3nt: TGTGCCTGGAGGTTACCCCTAGCGGGGAGCGACAATGAGCAGTTCTTC
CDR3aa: CAWRLPLAGSDNEQFF

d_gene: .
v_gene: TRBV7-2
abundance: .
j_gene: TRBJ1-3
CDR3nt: TGTGCCAGCAGCTCCAGGGTTCTCTCTGGAAACACCATATATTTT
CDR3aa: CASSSRVLSGNTIYF

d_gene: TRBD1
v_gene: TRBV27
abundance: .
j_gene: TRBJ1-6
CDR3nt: TGTGCCAGCAGTGATTGGGGACAGGGAAGTAGAGCACCCCTCCACTTT
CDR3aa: CASSDWGQGSRAPLHF

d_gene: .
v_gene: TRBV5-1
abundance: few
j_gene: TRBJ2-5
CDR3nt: TGCGCCAGCAGCTTGGACCCAGGGGCCTTACAAGAGACCCAGTACTTC
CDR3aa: CASSLDPGALQETQYF

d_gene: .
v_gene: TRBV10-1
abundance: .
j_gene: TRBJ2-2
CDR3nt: TGCGCCAGCAGCCTAATACGGAGCCCCGGGAACACCGGGGAGCTGTTTTTT
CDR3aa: CASSLIRSPGNTGELFF

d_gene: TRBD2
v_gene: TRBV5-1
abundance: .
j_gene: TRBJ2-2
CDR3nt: TGCGCCAGCAGCTCCATAGCGGGGGGGCTCGCCGGGGAGCTGTTTTTT
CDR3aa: CASSSIAGGLAGELFF

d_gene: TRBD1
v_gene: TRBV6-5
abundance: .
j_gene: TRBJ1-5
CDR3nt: TGTGCCAGCAGTCCGGGACAGGGGAACAATCAGCCCCAGCATTTT
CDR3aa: CASSPGQGNNQPQHF

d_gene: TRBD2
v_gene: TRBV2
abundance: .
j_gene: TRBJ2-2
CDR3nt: TGTGCCAGCAGTGACCCCGGGACTAGCGGGGGGGCAATGGGCACCGGGGAGCTGTTTTTT
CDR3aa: CASSDPGTSGGAMGTGELFF

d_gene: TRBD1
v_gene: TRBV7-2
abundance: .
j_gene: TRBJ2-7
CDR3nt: TGTGCCAGCAGCTTAGCCGGGACAGGGTTACCTTACGAGCAGTACTTC
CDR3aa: CASSLAGTGLPYEQYF

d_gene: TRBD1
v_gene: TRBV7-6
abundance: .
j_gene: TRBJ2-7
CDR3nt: TGTGCCAGCAGTCTTACAGGGGGAATTGTCCACGAGCAGTACTTC
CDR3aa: CASSLTGGIVHEQYF

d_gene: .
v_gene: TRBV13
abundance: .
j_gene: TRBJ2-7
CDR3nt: TGTGCCAGCAGCTTCAGAGCCAGGGCTTCCTACGAGCAGTACTTC
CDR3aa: CASSFRARASYEQYF

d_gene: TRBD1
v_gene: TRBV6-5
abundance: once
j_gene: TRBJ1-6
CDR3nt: TGTGCCAGCCGACCGACAGGGGCAAATTCACCCCTCCACTTT
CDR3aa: CASRPTGANSPLHF

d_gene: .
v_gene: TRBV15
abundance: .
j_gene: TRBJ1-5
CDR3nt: TGTGCCACCAGCGAGGGAGGGAGCAATCAGCCCCAGCATTTT
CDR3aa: CATSEGGSNQPQHF